What follows is one TCR beta chain and its context. The naive CD8 fraction comprised CD45RO-negative cells positively selected for CCR7 and excluded terminally differentiated effector memory CD45RA+ cells. The source of the sample is a study of shared clonotypes between healthy human individuals. An even split of each subset's genomic DNA across several immunoSEQ plates was performed. Sequencing used immunoSEQ multiplex PCR; TCRdb keeps in-frame clones, though not all of them. The repertoire has some 2.1 million clones, approximately 95% of them found once; the top ten carry 1% to 1.3%. CDR1 is LGHNA and CDR2 is YSLEER in the germline V gene. This CDR3 contains 14 residues. V lost 1 base to trimming and J lost 3 bases, with 4 bases between them.

The receptor's source is a man between 18 and 35 years old in good health. The chain has TRBV4-3 and TRBJ1-6; D is unclear. The sequencing sample was made of naive CD8+ T cells sorted from blood. For the CDR3, the DNA is TGCGCCAGCAGCCAAGGGGACTATAATTCACCCCTCCACTTT. This codes for CASSQGDYNSPLHF.